The sequence of this T cell receptor beta chain was determined in a study of T cells in Graves' hyperthyroidism and ophthalmopathy. General study results and limits: Blood also showed most of the thyroid clonotypes that were expanded above 0.001.

RNA transcripts yielded amplified TCR beta CDR3 regions. Carried out on the TCR CDR3, a first-round RT-PCR used the HTBI primer set. TCRdb itself ran the multiplex PCR reads through MiXCR, one entry per CDR3 protein. The sample contains around 600,000 distinct CDR3 sequences, 11% to 15% of which appear only once. Exclusion followed for patients with uncontrolled infection, other autoimmune disease, pregnancy or lactation. The authors took PBMCs from 10 ml fresh peripheral blood. There are many counts of this clonotype. Its cognate antigen is unknown. V was trimmed by 0 bases and J by 9 bases, leaving 15 bases between them. The germline V gene has CDR1 LGHDT and CDR2 YNNKEL (reference sequence). The CDR3 loop spans 15 amino acids.

This clonotype was obtained from a woman aged 18-29 years with Graves' ophthalmopathy. Sequences were obtained from blood. The V call is TRBV3-1, the J call TRBJ1-5; unclear D gene. The CDR3 DNA follows: TGTGCCAGCAGCCAAGATACGGGGAATACAGTGCCCCAGCATTTT. Translation gives CASSQDTGNTVPQHF.